The next 24 T cell receptor beta chains were all read from a single sample in a study of PD-L1 blockade in urothelial cancer. Repertoires were generated with immunoSEQ multiplex PCR, while TCRdb's copy carries only in-frame clones and drops some. The repertoire holds about 45,000 clones, with approximately 89% as singletons. This specimen was PBMCs, taken around atezolizumab (anti-PD-L1) treatment. The receptors come from an elderly man with urothelial cancer.

V gene TRBV7-9 combines with J gene TRBJ2-3, with D unresolved. Germline CDR1 and CDR2: SEHNR and FQNEAQ (reference sequence). V lost 0 bases and J 2 bases, leaving 3 bases between the germline ends. The CDR3 extends over 13 amino acids. Here the CDR3 reads CASSLAHTDTQYF. The DNA for the CDR3 is TGTGCCAGCAGCTTAGCACACACAGATACGCAGTATTTT.

The sample holds a few counts of this clone. The chain joins TRBV6-6 to TRBJ2-7, with 8 bases aligning to TRBD2. The CDR3 has 13 amino acids. V lost 6 bases, J lost 5 bases, and 6 bases stayed unmatched. From germline, CDR1 is MNHNY and CDR2 SVGAGI (reference sequence). CDR3 DNA: TGTGCCAGCAGAGGACTAGCCAGGGACGAGCAGTACTTC. Translated: CASRGLARDEQYF.

The chain joins TRBV9 to TRBJ2-3; no definite D call. Deletions cut 5 bases from V and 2 bases from J, with 12 bases between. In germline, CDR1 is SGDLS, CDR2 YYNGEE. The CDR3 is 14 amino acids. For the CDR3, the DNA is TGTGCCAGCAGTGGGCAGATATCCACAGATACGCAGTATTTT. Translated, it gives CASSGQISTDTQYF.

This chain links TRBV6-6 with TRBJ2-7; 9 positions agree with TRBD1. This CDR3 is built from 15 residues. V shed 0 bases, J shed 2 bases, and the junction held 2 bases outside the gene matches. Germline V lookup: CDR1 MNHNY, CDR2 SVGAGI (reference sequence). The CDR3 reads CASSYSGQGPYEQYF. For the CDR3, the DNA is TGTGCCAGCAGTTACTCTGGACAGGGGCCCTACGAGCAGTACTTC.

The genes are TRBV10-1 and TRBJ2-3; D possibly corresponds to TRBD1 (5 bases). V was trimmed by 0 bases and J by 2 bases, leaving 12 bases between them. Germline lookup yields CDR1 WNHNN and CDR2 SYGVQD (reference sequence). The CDR3 is 16 residues long. The CDR3 DNA follows: TGCGCCAGCAGTGAGTCCAGAGGCGGACACACAGATACGCAGTATTTT. Residues: CASSESRGGHTDTQYF.

The rearrangement links TRBV7-2 to TRBJ2-4, with 9 bases matching TRBD1. The germline CDR1 and CDR2 sequences are SGHTA and FQGNSA. Unmatched junction bases numbered 16, after V lost 5 bases and J lost 8 bases. The CDR3 runs 17 residues. The CDR3 sequence: CASSITGTGLVGDIQYF. CDR3 coding DNA: TGTGCCAGCAGCATTACCGGGACAGGGTTGGTCGGCGACATTCAGTACTTC.

The chain uses TRBV29-1 and TRBJ2-7, with D perhaps matching TRBD1 (5 bases). The germline CDR1 and CDR2 sequences are SQVTM and ANQGSEA. This CDR3 region has 13 residues. Between the trimmed V and J ends, which lost 5 bases and 2 bases, there was a span of 13 bases. The CDR3 DNA reads TGCAGCGTTACAGGCAGGGCGACCTACGAGCAGTACTTC. Encoded protein: CSVTGRATYEQYF.

This clone was seen once. CDR3: CASRLGAGNQPQHF. The CDR3 nucleotides are TGTGCCAGCAGACTAGGAGCGGGGAATCAGCCCCAGCATTTT. This chain connects TRBV28 to TRBJ1-5; D is uncertain. The germline V gene encodes CDR1 MDHEN and CDR2 SYDVKM. V lost 6 bases and J lost 4, with 13 bases in between. CDR3 size: 14 residues.

This chain uses TRBV9 with TRBJ2-6; weak D call: TRBD1 (6 bases). CDR1 and CDR2 from the germline V gene are SGDLS and YYNGEE. V lost 0 bases, J lost 0 bases, and 13 bases lay in between. This CDR3 is built from 18 residues. The CDR3: CASSVGARGPSGANVLTF. The DNA of the CDR3 is TGTGCCAGCAGCGTAGGGGCCAGGGGTCCCTCTGGGGCCAACGTCCTGACTTTC.

The chain has TRBV5-6 and TRBJ2-3; TRBD2 matches at 9 bases. The CDR3 has 15 amino acids. The junction had 5 bases not matched to a gene; V was cut back by 1 base and J by 5 bases. Per germline, CDR1 SGHDT and CDR2 YYEEEE. CDR3 nucleotide sequence: TGTGCCAGCAGCTTGTTCGGCGGGAGGGGAGATACGCAGTATTTT. Protein: CASSLFGGRGDTQYF.

The chain has TRBV6-5 and TRBJ2-1; possible D gene TRBD2, 5 bases. The CDR3 totals 13 residues. Germline-derived CDR1 and CDR2 are MNHEY and SVGAGI. Trimming removed 0 bases at V and 7 bases at J, with 7 bases between. The CDR3 spells CASSYSRENEQFF. Written as DNA, the CDR3 is TGTGCCAGCAGTTACTCGAGGGAAAATGAGCAGTTCTTC.

This clone was counted only a few times. This CDR3 is CASSIRGQGDEQYF. The DNA for the CDR3 is TGTGCCAGTAGTATCCGGGGACAGGGGGACGAGCAGTACTTC. The chain has TRBV19 and TRBJ2-7; 11 bases match TRBD1. Germline V gene lookup returns CDR1 LNHDA and CDR2 SQIVND (reference sequence). The ends lost 3 bases at V and 5 bases at J; junction bases unmatched: 3. The CDR3 is made up of 14 amino acids.

The J gene is TRBJ2-1, the V gene TRBV5-5; 7 positions agree with TRBD2. CDR1 is SGHKS, CDR2 YYEKEE, per germline (reference sequence). V was pared by 0 bases and J by 2 bases, with 2 bases of the junction left unmatched. There are 15 residues in the CDR3. The CDR3 coding sequence is TGTGCCAGCAGCTTGGCGGCGGGGGCCTACAATGAGCAGTTCTTC. Translating gives CASSLAAGAYNEQFF.

The chain combines TRBV11-2 with TRBJ2-7; TRBD2 might be the D (7 bases). There are 15 residues in the CDR3. V lost 0 bases to trimming and J lost 2 bases, with 11 bases between them. Germline CDR1 SGHAT, CDR2 FQNNGV. Written as DNA, the CDR3 is TGTGCCAGCAGCTTAGAGCGGGGGCCCACCTACGAGCAGTACTTC. Translated: CASSLERGPTYEQYF.

The chain carries TRBV19 and TRBJ2-7; 8 positions match TRBD1. V was pared by 8 bases and J by 1 base, with 4 bases of the junction left unmatched. The CDR3 covers 13 residues. CDR1 LNHDA and CDR2 SQIVND come from the germline V gene (reference sequence). The CDR3 is CASSRGRSYEQYF. The CDR3, as DNA: TGTGCCAGTTCCAGGGGGCGATCCTACGAGCAGTACTTC.

This clone was observed a few times. The chain uses TRBV4-2 and TRBJ1-4; 7 bases agree with TRBD1. The CDR3 spans 15 residues. The germline CDR1 and CDR2 sequences are LGHNA and YNFKEQ. V lost 3 bases and J lost 9; bases outside the gene matches: 10. CDR3 bases: TGTGCCAGCAGCCAGCCAACAGGGGAGGAGAAAAAACTGTTTTTT. Residues: CASSQPTGEEKKLFF.

The chain is built from TRBV5-1 and TRBJ2-7; 15 nucleotides agree with TRBD2. The ends lost 3 bases at V and 5 bases at J; junction bases unmatched: 6. The CDR3 contains 16 residues. Looked up from germline, CDR1 is SGHRS and CDR2 is YFSETQ. The chain's CDR3 is CASSWGTSGRSNEQYF. The CDR3 DNA sequence: TGCGCCAGCAGCTGGGGGACTAGCGGGAGGTCGAACGAGCAGTACTTC.

The chain has TRBV2 and TRBJ2-2; D may be TRBD1 (5 bases). The V end was cut by 1 base, the J end by 0 bases, with 6 bases between. The germline V gene has CDR1 SNHLY and CDR2 FYNNEI. The CDR3 spans 15 residues. CDR3 in DNA: TGTGCCAGCAGTGAAGGCAGGGCGAACACCGGGGAGCTGTTTTTT. This encodes CASSEGRANTGELFF.

The chain is built from TRBV29-1 and TRBJ2-5; D remains unclear. The germline CDR1 and CDR2 sequences are SQVTM and ANQGSEA. CDR3 length: 10 amino acids. With 4 bases removed from V and 5 bases from J, the gap between germline ends came to 5 bases. In nucleotides, the CDR3 is TGCAGCGTTGGTGAGGAGACCCAGTACTTC. This gives the protein CSVGEETQYF.

This clone was counted a single time. The J gene is TRBJ2-7, the V gene TRBV21-1; the DNA was not used to check the table's D call, TRBD2. TRBV21-1 is a pseudogene. This CDR3 has 15 residues. CDR3 protein: CARQRGCVGSIEQYF. The CDR3 bases are TGTGCCCGACAACGGGGGTGTGTCGGCTCCATCGAGCAGTACTTC.

The chain is built from TRBV29-1 and TRBJ2-7, with D perhaps matching TRBD1 (5 bases). Trimming left V 5 bases short and J 1 base short, with 15 bases between. The CDR3 runs 14 residues. CDR1 is SQVTM, CDR2 ANQGSEA, per germline. Written as DNA, the CDR3 is TGCAGCGTTTCTGGGTCAGGGAATTCCTACGAGCAGTACTTC. This sequence encodes CSVSGSGNSYEQYF.

In its sample, this clone was seen many times. V usage is TRBV27 and J usage is TRBJ2-3; D possibly corresponds to TRBD2 (6 bases). V dropped 5 bases and J dropped 3 bases, with 9 bases sitting between them. CDR3 length equals 13 residues. CDR1 is MNHEY, CDR2 SMNVEV, per germline (reference sequence). CDR3: CASSRGTTDTQYF. CDR3 bases: TGTGCCAGCAGTCGAGGGACTACAGATACGCAGTATTTT.

This clone appeared once. V gene TRBV19 combines with J gene TRBJ2-7, with TRBD2 matching over 7 bases. Trimming at V came to 3 bases and at J to 1 base, leaving 18 bases not matched to a gene. Germline V gene lookup returns CDR1 LNHDA and CDR2 SQIVND (reference sequence). The CDR3 sequence is 19 residues long. The CDR3 DNA is TGTGCCAGTAGTATTGGCCGGGGACTATCGAGCGGGGATTCCTACGAGCAGTACTTC. It codes for CASSIGRGLSSGDSYEQYF.

The chain joins TRBV6-1 to TRBJ1-4; TRBD1 agrees at 9 bases. The J segment lost 7 bases and the V segment lost 6 bases, leaving 6 bases of the junction unmatched. This CDR3 contains 14 residues. Germline-derived CDR1 and CDR2 are MNHNS and SASEGT. DNA of the CDR3: TGTGCCAGCAGGACAGGGGGAGGTGGTGAAAAACTGTTTTTT. Its protein is CASRTGGGGEKLFF.